This T cell receptor beta chain came from a study of cytomegalovirus exposure and HLA in healthy donors. It was with 60 Vbeta and 13 Jbeta primers that the PCR ran. Using immunoSEQ multiplex PCR, the repertoire was profiled, and TCRdb retains in-frame clones only, with some absent. The sample lists fewer than 250,000 clones, about 75% occurring once. The CDR3 loop spans 20 amino acids. V shed 3 bases and J 2 bases; nucleotides not matched to a gene: 14. The germline V gene encodes CDR1 SGDLS and CDR2 YYNGEE. V is TRBV9 and J is TRBJ2-3, with 14 bases lining up with TRBD2. The sequenced material came from PBMCs. This receptor was taken from a man between 18 and 35 years old in good health and CMV-seronegative. The CDR3 DNA reads as TGTGCCAGCAGCGAAACCGGGACTAGCGGGAGTGGGGGCCCCACAGATACGCAGTATTTT. Its protein is CASSETGTSGSGGPTDTQYF.